A single TCR beta chain is shown here with its context. Germline assignment: CDR1 SGHRS and CDR2 YFSETQ. V lost 2 bases and J lost 3; bases outside the gene matches: 6. The CDR3 totals 16 residues. It was with a sample-barcoded 5' primer and a J-beta primer mix that a second PCR of roughly 7 to 12 cycles was run. One entry per CDR3 protein results from TCRdb running MiXCR on the 5' RACE reads. The sample lists over a million distinct CDR3 sequences; roughly 45% were seen once. The data stem from a study of blood T cells in healthy people across ages. The V and J genes are TRBV5-1 and TRBJ2-1, with 9 bases matching TRBD2. This clonotype originated in a woman in her fifties or sixties in good health. Sequenced: blood. CDR3 DNA: TGCGCCAGCAGCTTCGGGGCGGGAGGGCTCTACAATGAGCAGTTCTTC. Amino acids: CASSFGAGGLYNEQFF.